This paragraph reports one T cell receptor beta chain. Authors' methods: Amplification of reference gene primers provided the estimated nucleated cell counts. The assay was immunoSEQ multiplex PCR, and TCRdb's table has in-frame clones only and misses some. V, J and clone size derive from that table, while D and trimming were established from the DNA sequence. The sample lists 95,000 to 110,000 clones; around 83% were seen once. The data were taken from a study of blood T cell repertoires in COVID-19. Study information: The United States, Italy and Spain were the sources of the acute and convalescent COVID-19 samples. PBMCs, B-cell-depleted T cells, or T cells were the source of the cDNA or gDNA that made up the material.

Losses at the gene ends were 2 bases for V and 1 base for J; bases not matched to a gene: 12. The CDR3 has 18 residues. Germline CDR1 reads SGHVS; CDR2 reads FNYEAQ. The sequenced sample was peripheral blood. The source of this sequence is a man in his 70s with acute or convalescent COVID-19. The V and J genes are TRBV7-6 and TRBJ1-1; 8 positions agree with TRBD1. CDR3 amino acids: CASSLSRMTGVSNTEAFF. CDR3 coding DNA: TGTGCCAGCAGCTTATCCCGGATGACAGGGGTTTCGAACACTGAAGCTTTCTTT.